Listed below are T cell receptor beta chains from one sample, sequenced in a study of blood T cell repertoires in COVID-19. Sequenced by immunoSEQ multiplex PCR; TCRdb stores in-frame clones only, minus some. The sample includes 150,000 to 200,000 clones, approximately 79% of them seen just once. Sequenced sample: peripheral blood. Receptors originate from a woman between 65 and 79 years old with acute or convalescent COVID-19. Each CDR3 is given without its conserved first and last residue. Each record gives: V gene, CDR3 protein.

TRBV2 | ASKDRRSTNEKLF
TRBV6-6 | ASRAAGRTETQY
TRBV7-2 | ASSLGLAGMQETQY
TRBV7-2 | ASSGPPSHNEQF
TRBV7-3 | ASSLQQGDEQY
TRBV10-1 | ASSESGGHSPLH
TRBV30 | AWSVLVTGGNEQF
TRBV21-1 | ASSENPGQGEQF
TRBV12-2 | ASRLQKFAVASGSSYEQY
TRBV6-5 | ASSYSGHWKNTEAF
TRBV7-3 | ASSSGLAGGFASETQY
TRBV5-6 | AGIYRGVNTEAF
TRBV19 | ASSTLAGVRETQY
TRBV7-9 | ASTSGSGYNEQF
TRBV5-4 | ASRAGTGGSYEQY
TRBV12-3/TRBV12-4 | ASSLTGTQY
TRBV5-1 | ASSWGDLSSGNTIY
TRBV9 | ASSSVDTIY
TRBV27 | ASSVQGGTGELF
TRBV5-1 | ASSLAGQATDTQY
TRBV14 | ASSQDRGPLGTGELF
TRBV4-2 | ASSQPGLAGDLASTDTQY
TRBV6-1 | ASSDGLAGGGNTGELF
TRBV27 | ASSLDGSVPPSSYNEQF
TRBV7-8 | ASSSSSGGHTDTQY
TRBV2 | ASSRTGADYGYT
TRBV5-1 | ASSLSAGRADYNEQF
TRBV7-4 | ASSLVEREGPNTGELF
TRBV11-1 | ASSLIGQGADEQF
TRBV5-1 | ASRPTGTGNANEQF
TRBV19 | ASLLEAVSGNTIY
TRBV9 | ASSVGQNSGNTIY
TRBV12-3/TRBV12-4 | ASSSYNEQF
TRBV4-2 | ASSQDGPTSGRAREQF
TRBV25-1 | ASTGQINSPLH
TRBV19 | ASSIERSYEQY